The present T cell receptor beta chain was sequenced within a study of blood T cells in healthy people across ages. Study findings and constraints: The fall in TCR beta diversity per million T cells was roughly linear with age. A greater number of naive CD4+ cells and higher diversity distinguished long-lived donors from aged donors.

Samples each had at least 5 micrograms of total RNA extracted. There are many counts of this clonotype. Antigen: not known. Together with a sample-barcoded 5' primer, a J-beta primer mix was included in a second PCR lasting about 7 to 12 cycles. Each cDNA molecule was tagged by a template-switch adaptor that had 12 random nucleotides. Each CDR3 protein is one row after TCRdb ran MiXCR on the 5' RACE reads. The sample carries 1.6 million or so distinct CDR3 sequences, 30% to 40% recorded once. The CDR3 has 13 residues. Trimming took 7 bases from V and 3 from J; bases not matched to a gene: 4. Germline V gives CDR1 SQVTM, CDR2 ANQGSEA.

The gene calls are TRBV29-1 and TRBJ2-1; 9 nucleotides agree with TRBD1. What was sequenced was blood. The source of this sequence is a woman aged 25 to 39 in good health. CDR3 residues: CSADRGNYNEQFF. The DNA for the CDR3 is TGCAGCGCCGACAGGGGGAACTACAATGAGCAGTTCTTC.